This T cell receptor beta chain was identified in a study of CD8 T cells in Susac syndrome. With random hexamers, 0.5 to 1 ug RNA was reverse transcribed. A single record per CDR3 protein comes from TCRdb applying MiXCR to the immunoSEQ multiplex PCR reads. The sample holds more than 200,000 distinct CDR3 sequences, 80% to 95% seen once. The CDR3 runs 13 residues. Per the germline V gene, CDR1 is SGHAT and CDR2 is FQNNGV. Trimming removed 2 bases from V and 6 bases from J, with 7 bases in between. The receptor was derived from a human donor with multiple sclerosis. The sequenced sample was CD8+ T cells from PBMCs. J is TRBJ2-2 and V is TRBV11-2, with D unresolved. Written as DNA, the CDR3 is TGTGCCAGCAGCTTAACTGTTTCCGGGGAGCTGTTTTTT. This codes for CASSLTVSGELFF. The complete variable domain, with remaining parts taken from reference TRBV11-2 and TRBJ2-2, reads EAGVAQSPRYKIIEKRQSVAFWCNPISGHATLYWYQQILGQGPKLLIQFQNNGVVDDSQLPKDRFSAERLKGVDSTLKIQPAKLEDSAVYLCASSLTVSGELFFGEGSRLTVL.